The T cell receptor beta chain described here comes from a study of CD8 T cells in Susac syndrome. Reverse transcription used roughly 0.5 to 1 ug RNA and random hexamers. TCRdb re-derived calls from the immunoSEQ multiplex PCR reads in MiXCR, one entry per CDR3 protein. This sample has about 190,000 distinct CDR3 sequences, with approximately 94% found just once. V was clipped by 6 bases and J by 5 bases, with 16 bases between them. This CDR3 has 13 residues. Germline values: CDR1 DFQATT, CDR2 SNEGSKA (reference sequence). Sample: CD4+ T cells from PBMCs. The sequence came from a human donor with Susac syndrome. The rearrangement uses TRBV20-1 and TRBJ2-5, with a possible D match to TRBD2 (6 bases). The CDR3 sequence is CSAGGERGETQYF. The CDR3 DNA sequence: TGCAGTGCCGGAGGGGAGAGAGGGGAGACCCAGTACTTC.